A selection of T cell receptor beta chains follows, all from one sample in a study of T cell responses to AZD1222 COVID-19 vaccine. Sequencing was performed with immunoSEQ multiplex PCR; in TCRdb, only in-frame clones are kept and a portion is missing. The sample yields 150,000 or so clones, just over 90% seen once. The sequences come from peripheral blood, collected 28 days after the second AZD1222 dose. Receptors originate from an adult who received the AZD1222 COVID-19 vaccine. CDR3s include the opening cysteine and the closing phenylalanine or tryptophan. The order of the fields is V gene, D gene, clone size, J gene, CDR3 protein, CDR3 DNA. The D gene is left open where the match is weak. Clone size, where shown, is once, few, many, or a class for clones that have expanded.

>TRBV25-1|NA|NA|TRBJ2-7
CASSLLYEQYF
TGTGCCAGCAGTCTCCTCTACGAGCAGTACTTC
>TRBV21-1|NA|NA|TRBJ2-1
CASSKGRSSYNEQFF
TGTGCCAGCAGCAAAGGGAGGAGCTCCTACAATGAGCAGTTCTTC
>TRBV6-1|TRBD2|once|TRBJ2-7
CASRIRGGPMDEQYF
TGTGCCAGCAGAATTAGGGGAGGGCCTATGGACGAGCAGTACTTC
>TRBV10-2|NA|NA|TRBJ1-5
CASSAPGSNQPQHF
TGCGCCAGCAGTGCACCGGGCTCCAATCAGCCCCAGCATTTT
>TRBV27|TRBD1|once|TRBJ1-5
CASSLLRDRGPTEPQHF
TGTGCCAGCAGTTTACTCCGGGACAGGGGCCCAACGGAGCCCCAGCATTTT
>TRBV10-1|NA|NA|TRBJ1-6
CASSGDSENSPLHF
TGCGCCAGCAGTGGAGACAGTGAGAATTCACCCCTCCACTTT
>TRBV10-1|NA|NA|TRBJ1-1
CASSPTGMNTEAFF
TGCGCCAGCAGCCCCACGGGCATGAACACTGAAGCTTTCTTT
>TRBV4-2|TRBD1|NA|TRBJ2-7
CASSQEATGAALYEQYF
TGTGCCAGCAGCCAAGAGGCAACAGGGGCCGCCCTCTACGAGCAGTACTTC
>TRBV7-9|TRBD2|NA|TRBJ2-2
CVQLLAGNTGELFF
TGTGTCCAGCTCCTAGCGGGAAACACCGGGGAGCTGTTTTTT
>TRBV28|NA|NA|TRBJ1-1
CASSLWALGQGMNTEAFF
TGTGCCAGCAGCCTTTGGGCTTTGGGGCAGGGAATGAACACTGAAGCTTTCTTT
>TRBV3-1/TRBV3-2|TRBD1|NA|TRBJ2-5
CASSPYRGQETQYF
TGTGCCAGCAGCCCTTACAGGGGGCAAGAGACCCAGTACTTC
>TRBV6-2/TRBV6-3|TRBD1|NA|TRBJ2-2
CASSPVMGQGAHTGELFF
TGTGCCAGCAGCCCGGTAATGGGACAGGGGGCTCACACCGGGGAGCTGTTTTTT
>TRBV28|NA|NA|TRBJ1-2
CASSFLSYGYTF
TGTGCCAGCAGTTTTTTGAGCTATGGCTACACCTTC
>TRBV2|NA|NA|TRBJ1-2
CASRPPGSGNYGYTF
TGTGCCAGCAGACCTCCCGGGTCAGGGAACTATGGCTACACCTTC
>TRBV19|NA|once|TRBJ1-5
CASSIYPEGQPQHF
TGTGCCAGTAGTATCTACCCTGAAGGGCAGCCCCAGCATTTT
>TRBV19|TRBD1|NA|TRBJ1-2
CASSPTGGRLANYGYTF
TGTGCCAGTAGTCCGACAGGGGGCCGCTTAGCTAACTATGGCTACACCTTC
>TRBV29-1|TRBD1|NA|TRBJ2-7
CSVQTGEHYEQYF
TGCAGCGTTCAAACAGGGGAACACTACGAGCAGTACTTC
>TRBV4-1|TRBD1|NA|TRBJ1-5
CASSPQDRAGEPQHF
TGCGCCAGCAGCCCACAGGACAGGGCAGGGGAGCCCCAGCATTTT
>TRBV27|NA|once|TRBJ1-6
CATGFYNSPLHF
TGTGCCACGGGGTTCTATAATTCACCCCTCCACTTT
>TRBV7-3|NA|once|TRBJ2-7
CASSPGGSYEQYF
TGTGCCAGCAGCCCCGGGGGCTCCTACGAGCAGTACTTC
>TRBV27|NA|few|TRBJ2-1
CASRLGGHEQFF
TGTGCCAGCAGGTTGGGGGGGCATGAGCAGTTCTTC
>TRBV4-3|TRBD1|NA|TRBJ1-2
CASSQDQTGTFAF
TGCGCCAGCAGCCAGGATCAGACAGGGACCTTCGCCTTC
>TRBV11-3|NA|NA|TRBJ2-1
CASSLGRVLYNEQFF
TGTGCCAGCAGCTTGGGCCGGGTCTTATACAATGAGCAGTTCTTC
>TRBV7-9|TRBD2|NA|TRBJ2-3
CASSLGLAASTDTQYF
TGTGCCAGCAGCTTGGGACTAGCAGCTAGCACAGATACGCAGTATTTT
>TRBV6-2/TRBV6-3|TRBD1|NA|TRBJ1-4
CASSRTGRFEKLFF
TGTGCCAGCAGCCGGACAGGGAGGTTTGAAAAACTGTTTTTT
>TRBV7-2|NA|NA|TRBJ2-7
CASSLPRTASYEQYF
TGTGCCAGCAGCTTACCCCGGACGGCCTCCTACGAGCAGTACTTC
>TRBV29-1|NA|NA|TRBJ2-7
CSVVGKQEPYEQYF
TGCAGCGTTGTTGGGAAACAGGAGCCCTACGAGCAGTACTTC